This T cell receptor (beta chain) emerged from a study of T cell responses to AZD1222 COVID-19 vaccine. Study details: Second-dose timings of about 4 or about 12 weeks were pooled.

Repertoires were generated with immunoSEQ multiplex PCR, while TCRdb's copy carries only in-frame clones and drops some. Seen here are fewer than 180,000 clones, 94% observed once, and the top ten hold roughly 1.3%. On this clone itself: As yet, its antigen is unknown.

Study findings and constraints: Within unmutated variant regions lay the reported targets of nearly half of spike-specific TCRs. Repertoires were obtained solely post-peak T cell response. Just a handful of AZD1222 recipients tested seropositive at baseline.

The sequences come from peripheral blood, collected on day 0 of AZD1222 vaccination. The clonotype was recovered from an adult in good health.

The CDR3 nucleotides read TGTGCCAGCAGCTTAGTTGGGGGTGCAGAGACCCAGTACTTC. This gives the protein CASSLVGGAETQYF. The chain recombines TRBV7-9 with TRBJ2-5, with D perhaps TRBD1 or TRBD2 (5 bases each). The germline gives CDR1 SEHNR, CDR2 FQNEAQ (reference sequence). The CDR3 extends over 14 amino acids. V was trimmed by 1 base and J by 4 bases, leaving 10 bases between them.